A selection of T cell receptor beta chains follows, all from one sample in a study of cytomegalovirus exposure and HLA in healthy donors. Sequencing used immunoSEQ multiplex PCR; TCRdb keeps in-frame clones, though not all of them. The sample includes 130,000 or so clones, around nine tenths of them seen just once. Sequences were obtained from PBMCs. Receptors were obtained from a young man in good health and CMV-seronegative. Each CDR3 is given with its conserved first and last residue. Each record gives: clone size, J gene, D gene, V gene, CDR3 DNA, CDR3 protein. A D gene is named only where the DNA matches it firmly. A row's size may be missing; if present it is once, few, many or a size class.

clone_size: -
j_call: TRBJ2-5
d_call: -
v_call: TRBV19
cdr3_nt: TGTGCCAGTAGTGACAGGGGAGGGAGGCAAGAGACCCAGTACTTC
cdr3_aa: CASSDRGGRQETQYF

clone_size: -
j_call: TRBJ2-5
d_call: TRBD1
v_call: TRBV5-4
cdr3_nt: TGTGCCAGCAGCCGGGACAGGGAGCAGGGGGGGACCCAGTACTTC
cdr3_aa: CASSRDREQGGTQYF

clone_size: -
j_call: TRBJ1-5
d_call: -
v_call: TRBV6-5
cdr3_nt: TGTGCCAGCAGTGCCGACAGGTATAGCAATCAGCCCCAGCATTTT
cdr3_aa: CASSADRYSNQPQHF

clone_size: -
j_call: TRBJ1-6
d_call: TRBD1
v_call: TRBV9
cdr3_nt: TGTGCCAGCAGCGTTAGGCCGACAGGGACTAATTCACCCCTCCACTTT
cdr3_aa: CASSVRPTGTNSPLHF

clone_size: -
j_call: TRBJ2-7
d_call: TRBD1
v_call: TRBV10-2
cdr3_nt: TGCGCCAGCAGTGATGAGGGGACAGGTAGTTCCTACGAGCAGTACTTC
cdr3_aa: CASSDEGTGSSYEQYF

clone_size: -
j_call: TRBJ1-2
d_call: -
v_call: TRBV5-1
cdr3_nt: TGCGCCAGCAGCTTGTATCGGGTAGGGGAAGGCTACACCTTC
cdr3_aa: CASSLYRVGEGYTF

clone_size: once
j_call: TRBJ1-6
d_call: -
v_call: TRBV5-1
cdr3_nt: TGCGCCAGCAGCTTTAAAGGGGAAAGCTCCTATAATTCACCCCTCCACTTT
cdr3_aa: CASSFKGESSYNSPLHF

clone_size: -
j_call: TRBJ2-7
d_call: TRBD2
v_call: TRBV4-2
cdr3_nt: TGTGCCAGCAGCCAAGTCGGCGGGGGGACCTACGAGCAGTACTTC
cdr3_aa: CASSQVGGGTYEQYF

clone_size: -
j_call: TRBJ1-6
d_call: TRBD1
v_call: TRBV15
cdr3_nt: TGTGCCACCAGCAGGGTCCCCGGGACAGGGCTGGAAAGTTACTATAATTCACCCCTCCACTTT
cdr3_aa: CATSRVPGTGLESYYNSPLHF

clone_size: few
j_call: TRBJ2-7
d_call: -
v_call: TRBV18
cdr3_nt: TGTGCCAGCTCACTAGATTTGACAGGCACTGAGCAGTACTTC
cdr3_aa: CASSLDLTGTEQYF

clone_size: -
j_call: TRBJ1-1
d_call: TRBD1
v_call: TRBV7-9
cdr3_nt: TGTGCCAGCAGCACAGGGACAGGGGACACTGAAGCTTTCTTT
cdr3_aa: CASSTGTGDTEAFF

clone_size: -
j_call: TRBJ2-7
d_call: TRBD1
v_call: TRBV5-1
cdr3_nt: TGCGCCAGCAGCAAGGACAGGGGGCACGAGCAGTACTTC
cdr3_aa: CASSKDRGHEQYF

clone_size: -
j_call: TRBJ2-1
d_call: -
v_call: TRBV4-1
cdr3_nt: TGCGCCAGCAGCCATGTGGGAGGATACAATGAGCAGTTCTTC
cdr3_aa: CASSHVGGYNEQFF

clone_size: -
j_call: TRBJ2-1
d_call: -
v_call: TRBV11-2
cdr3_nt: TGTGCCAGCAGCATATCGGCGGGCTGGACCCCCGACCCCAATGAGCAGTTCTTC
cdr3_aa: CASSISAGWTPDPNEQFF

clone_size: -
j_call: TRBJ2-7
d_call: -
v_call: TRBV28
cdr3_nt: TGTGCCAGCAGTTTTCCAGGCATCTCCTACGAGCAGTACTTC
cdr3_aa: CASSFPGISYEQYF

clone_size: -
j_call: TRBJ1-6
d_call: -
v_call: TRBV7-3
cdr3_nt: TGTGCCAGCAGCTTAACGGGAGGGGTCTCACCCCTCCACTTT
cdr3_aa: CASSLTGGVSPLHF

clone_size: -
j_call: TRBJ1-2
d_call: TRBD1
v_call: TRBV4-1
cdr3_nt: TGCGCCAGCAGCCAAGATCATAACAGGGGGCTTTATGGCTACACCTTC
cdr3_aa: CASSQDHNRGLYGYTF

clone_size: -
j_call: TRBJ2-3
d_call: TRBD2
v_call: TRBV9
cdr3_nt: TGTGCCAGCAGCGTAGCTAGCGGGGTCCCGAATACGCAGTATTTT
cdr3_aa: CASSVASGVPNTQYF

clone_size: -
j_call: TRBJ2-5
d_call: TRBD1
v_call: TRBV6-5
cdr3_nt: TGTGCCAGCACCAACAGGGGTCGGGAGACCCAGTACTTC
cdr3_aa: CASTNRGRETQYF

clone_size: -
j_call: TRBJ2-7
d_call: TRBD2
v_call: TRBV28
cdr3_nt: TGTGCCAGCAAGGAACTAGCGGGGGCCAGGGAGCAGTACTTC
cdr3_aa: CASKELAGAREQYF

clone_size: -
j_call: TRBJ1-2
d_call: -
v_call: TRBV9
cdr3_nt: TGTGCCAGCAGCGTAGGTTCAGGATATTCCTATGGCTACACCTTC
cdr3_aa: CASSVGSGYSYGYTF

clone_size: -
j_call: TRBJ2-1
d_call: TRBD2
v_call: TRBV29-1
cdr3_nt: TGCAGCGTCGAGCGGGGGGCCGGGCATGAGCAGTTCTTC
cdr3_aa: CSVERGAGHEQFF

clone_size: -
j_call: TRBJ1-5
d_call: -
v_call: TRBV2
cdr3_nt: TGTGCCAGCGGGGTGGGAGCAAAGAGCAATCAGCCCCAGCATTTT
cdr3_aa: CASGVGAKSNQPQHF

clone_size: -
j_call: TRBJ1-5
d_call: TRBD1
v_call: TRBV4-2
cdr3_nt: TGTGCCAGCAGCGAGCAGGGGGTGGGTCAGCCCCAGCATTTT
cdr3_aa: CASSEQGVGQPQHF

clone_size: -
j_call: TRBJ2-7
d_call: TRBD1
v_call: TRBV4-1
cdr3_nt: TGCGCCAGCAGCCATTGGGGGGAAGGGGGACAGGGTAGCTACGAGCAGTACTTC
cdr3_aa: CASSHWGEGGQGSYEQYF

clone_size: -
j_call: TRBJ2-7
d_call: -
v_call: TRBV5-4
cdr3_nt: TGTGCCAGCAGCTTGGATCCAGGGGCCTACGAGCAGTACTTC
cdr3_aa: CASSLDPGAYEQYF

clone_size: -
j_call: TRBJ1-1
d_call: TRBD1
v_call: TRBV6-5
cdr3_nt: TGTGCCAGCAGATATCCGGGACAGGGCATTGAAGCTTTCTTT
cdr3_aa: CASRYPGQGIEAFF

clone_size: -
j_call: TRBJ2-2
d_call: TRBD2
v_call: TRBV2
cdr3_nt: TGTGCCAGCAGTGGTGCGGGGGGGTGGATCGGGGAGCTGTTTTTT
cdr3_aa: CASSGAGGWIGELFF

clone_size: -
j_call: TRBJ1-5
d_call: -
v_call: TRBV4-3
cdr3_nt: TGCGCCAGCAGCCAAGATTTGGCGTTAGCTCAGCCCCAGCATTTT
cdr3_aa: CASSQDLALAQPQHF